The source of this T cell receptor (beta chain) is a study of early T cells in non-severe SARS-CoV-2 infection. Study results and caveats: VDJdb-based annotation leaned toward anti-spike CD8 responses and missed private and CD4 specificities.

The CDR3 extends over 14 amino acids. Germline-derived CDR1 and CDR2 are SGHVS and FNYEAQ. V gave up 1 base and J gave up 5 bases, with 11 bases separating them. This clonotype was detected a few times. What it binds is unknown. The TCR library protocol attached unique molecular identifiers to the individual cDNA molecules. Using its own MiXCR run on the 5' RACE reads, TCRdb lists one record per CDR3 protein. The sample includes tens of thousands of distinct CDR3 sequences, 8% to 10% seen only once; the top ten take more than 10%. The V and J genes are TRBV7-6 and TRBJ2-5; D perhaps matches TRBD2 (5 bases). Sample: whole blood. This receptor was identified in an adult who was a healthcare worker with PCR-confirmed SARS-CoV-2 infection or an uninfected control (not recorded which). Here the CDR3 reads CASSLGLRRETQYF. The CDR3 DNA reads TGTGCCAGCAGCTTAGGACTTCGGAGGGAGACCCAGTACTTC.